Below, one T cell receptor beta chain is given with its context. From germline, CDR1 is MNHEY and CDR2 SMNVEV (reference sequence). The V end lost 6 bases, the J end lost 5 bases, and 20 bases lay between the germline ends. CDR3 length: 17 residues. This sample is part of a study of T cell changes during pregnancy in multiple sclerosis. Libraries were prepared by immunoSEQ multiplex PCR; TCRdb keeps only in-frame clonotypes and omits some of them. In the table there are 55,000 to 70,000 clones, roughly nine tenths of which are singletons. The sequencing here drew on peripheral blood, taken in the first trimester of pregnancy. The clonotype comes from a female donor with multiple sclerosis, enrolled in a pregnancy study. The chain couples TRBV27 to TRBJ1-6; D possibly corresponds to TRBD1 (6 bases). The CDR3 spells CASSHDPRGYDNSPLHF. CDR3 DNA: TGTGCCAGCAGCCATGACCCGAGGGGGTACGATAATTCACCCCTCCACTTT.